The clone carrying this T cell receptor beta chain was counted many times. Its antigen is undetermined. At one of its ends the junction is not consistent with the germline gene, which may arise from a read error. These data come from a study of T cells in Graves' hyperthyroidism and ophthalmopathy. The CDR3 regions of TCR beta were amplified from RNA transcripts. With the HTBI primer set, the TCR CDR3 went through a first round of RT-PCR. TCRdb recomputed calls from the multiplex PCR reads with MiXCR, one row per CDR3 protein. The data hold about 500,000 distinct CDR3 sequences, with around 43% observed a single time. Study-level results: In the blood, most expanded thyroid clonotypes above 0.001 appeared as well. Patients with ophthalmopathy were separated from those with stable hyperthyroidism by a 13 V-J model.

This CDR3 is 13 amino acids long. CDR1 is SGHAT, CDR2 FQNNGV, per germline. The specimen sequenced was peripheral blood or thyroid tissue (not recorded which). The chain employs TRBV11-2 and TRBJ2-2, with TRBD2 matching 7 bases. This TCR was recovered from an adult woman with Graves' disease, either hyperthyroidism or ophthalmopathy (not recorded which). The CDR3 region is CASSLAGSGGLFF. CDR3 DNA sequence: TGTGCCAGCAGCTTAGCAGGGTCGGGGGGGCTGTTTTTT.